This TCR beta chain is from a study of CD8+CD57+ T cells in acquired aplastic anemia. Study-wide findings and caveats: A significant difference in CD8+ Simpson's diversity between patients and controls was not found.

This clonotype was seen ten or more times. Its antigen is still unknown. V gave up 8 bases and J gave up 0 bases, with 8 bases separating them. The CDR3 is 13 amino acids. Germline V gene lookup returns CDR1 SNHLY and CDR2 FYNNEI. Patients chosen for sequencing had shown CD8+CD57+ cell expansion by flow cytometry. Patients were treatment-naive when blood was sampled. Profiling of TCR beta VDJ combinations and CDR3 sequences used genomic DNA as template. TCRdb recomputed calls from the reads with MiXCR, one row per CDR3 protein. The table includes 450,000 to 550,000 distinct CDR3 sequences, 25% to 40% detected once.

This sequence originates from a human donor with aplastic anemia. Material for sequencing was sorted CD4+, CD8+, or CD8+CD57+ T cells (not recorded which) from PBMCs. The chain carries TRBV2 and TRBJ2-4, with D perhaps being TRBD1 or TRBD2 (5 bases each). Here the CDR3 DNA reads TGTGCCAGCGGGGGAGAAGCCAAAAACATTCAGTACTTC. Residues: CASGGEAKNIQYF.